This T cell receptor (beta chain) was found in a study of patients and donors after allogeneic stem cell transplantation. TCRdb analysed the RT-PCR reads with MiXCR anew, one entry per CDR3 protein. The sample shows approximately 200,000 distinct CDR3 sequences, 41% of them seen only once. In its sample, this clonotype was seen many times. Trimming stripped 2 bases from V and 5 bases from J, with 7 bases between. The CDR3 consists of 13 residues. The germline gives CDR1 MNHEY, CDR2 SMNVEV (reference sequence). The chain uses TRBV27 and TRBJ1-5, with D hard to call. This receptor was obtained from a human donor who was either an allogeneic HSCT recipient or a stem cell or donor lymphocyte infusion donor (not recorded which). It is not recorded whose cells these are; they may come from a transplant donor. The sample was blood, either unsorted or a sorted T cell fraction (not recorded which). As DNA, the CDR3 is TGTGCCAGCAGTTTAGGGAGGGATCAGCCCCAGCATTTT. Protein sequence: CASSLGRDQPQHF.